This paragraph covers one T cell receptor beta chain sequence. The source of the sample is a study of long-term antiretroviral therapy in people with HIV. A v3.0 immunoSEQ assay was performed at survey level. Method: immunoSEQ multiplex PCR; TCRdb's copy keeps in-frame clones and lacks some. The sample contains about 4,800 clones, about 88% of which appear only once. Germline V gene data show CDR1 as SGHRS and CDR2 as YFSETQ. The CDR3 spans 14 residues. J lost 8 bases, V lost 3 bases, and 8 bases had no gene match. The material was unsorted PBMCs, obtained 1.3 years after starting antiretroviral therapy. The origin of this receptor is a woman aged 45-65 years with HIV. The chain recombines TRBV5-1 with TRBJ1-2; 9 bases are a match to TRBD1. This CDR3 is CASSWGTGLWGYTF. The CDR3 nucleotides read TGCGCCAGCAGCTGGGGGACAGGGTTGTGGGGCTACACCTTC.